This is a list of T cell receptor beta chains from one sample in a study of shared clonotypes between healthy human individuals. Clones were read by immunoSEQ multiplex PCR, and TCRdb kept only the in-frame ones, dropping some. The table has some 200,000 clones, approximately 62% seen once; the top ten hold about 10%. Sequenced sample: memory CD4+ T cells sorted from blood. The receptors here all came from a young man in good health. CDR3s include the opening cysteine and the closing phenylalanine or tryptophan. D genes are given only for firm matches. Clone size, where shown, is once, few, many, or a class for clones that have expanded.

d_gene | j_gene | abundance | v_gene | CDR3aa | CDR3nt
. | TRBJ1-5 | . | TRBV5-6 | CASSFRQNRNQPQHF | TGTGCCAGCAGCTTTCGACAGAACCGCAATCAGCCCCAGCATTTT
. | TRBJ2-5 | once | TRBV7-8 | CASTRTLGETQYF | TGTGCCAGCACCAGGACCCTCGGGGAGACCCAGTACTTC
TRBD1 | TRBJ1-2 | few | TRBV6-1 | CASSAGGADYGYTF | TGTGCCAGCAGTGCAGGGGGCGCGGACTATGGCTACACCTTC
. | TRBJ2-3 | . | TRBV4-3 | CASSQDLAETDTQYF | TGCGCCAGCAGCCAAGATCTGGCGGAGACAGATACGCAGTATTTT
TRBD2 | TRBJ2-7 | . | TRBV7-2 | CASSLATSGAPYEQYF | TGTGCCAGCAGCTTAGCTACTAGCGGGGCCCCCTACGAGCAGTACTTC
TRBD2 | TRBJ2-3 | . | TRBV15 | CATSEGLVDSADTQYF | TGTGCCACCAGCGAGGGACTAGTAGACAGCGCAGATACGCAGTATTTT
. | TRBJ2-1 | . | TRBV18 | CASSPRGYEQFF | TGTGCCAGCTCACCAAGGGGCTATGAGCAGTTCTTC
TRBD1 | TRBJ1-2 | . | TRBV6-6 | CASSRTGGGGYGYTF | TGTGCCAGCAGCAGAACAGGGGGCGGGGGCTATGGCTACACCTTC
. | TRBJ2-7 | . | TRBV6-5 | CASSLASYEQYF | TGTGCCAGCAGTTTAGCTTCCTACGAGCAGTACTTC
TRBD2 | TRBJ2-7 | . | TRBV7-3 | CASSFSGGSSYEQYF | TGTGCCAGCAGCTTCAGCGGGGGAAGCTCCTACGAGCAGTACTTC
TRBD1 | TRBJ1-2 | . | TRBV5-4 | CASSLQGAGYGYTF | TGTGCCAGCAGTTTGCAGGGGGCTGGCTATGGCTACACCTTC
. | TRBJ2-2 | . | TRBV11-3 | CASSSSSNTGELFF | TGTGCCAGCAGCTCCAGCTCGAACACCGGGGAGCTGTTTTTT
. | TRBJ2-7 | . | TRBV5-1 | CASSAEGEQYF | TGCGCCAGCAGCGCGGAGGGCGAGCAGTACTTC
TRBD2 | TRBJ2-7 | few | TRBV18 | CASSPGTNLKQYF | TGTGCCAGCTCCCCCGGGACTAATCTTAAGCAGTACTTC
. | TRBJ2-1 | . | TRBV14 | CASSQEGLSSYNEQFF | TGTGCCAGCAGCCAAGAAGGGCTGAGCTCCTACAATGAGCAGTTCTTC
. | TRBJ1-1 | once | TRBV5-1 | CASSLSRTTEAFF | TGCGCCAGCAGCTTGTCGAGGACCACTGAAGCTTTCTTT
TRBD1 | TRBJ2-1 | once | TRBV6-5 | CASRMSGGYNEQFF | TGTGCCAGCAGGATGTCAGGGGGTTACAATGAGCAGTTCTTC
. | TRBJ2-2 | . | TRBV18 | CASSNTGELFF | TGTGCCAGCTCGAACACCGGGGAGCTGTTTTTT
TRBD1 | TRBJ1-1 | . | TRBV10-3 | CAISDGQGFEAFF | TGTGCCATCAGTGACGGACAGGGGTTCGAAGCTTTCTTT
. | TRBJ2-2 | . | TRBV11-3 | CASSLWTLNTGELFF | TGTGCCAGCAGCTTATGGACCTTGAACACCGGGGAGCTGTTTTTT
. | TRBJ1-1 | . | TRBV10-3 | CAISGSQGRTEAFF | TGTGCCATCAGTGGATCCCAGGGACGGACTGAAGCTTTCTTT
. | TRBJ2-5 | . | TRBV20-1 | CSAKDTLMGNF | TGCAGTGCAAAGGACACCTTAATGGGGAACTTC
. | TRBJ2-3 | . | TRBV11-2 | CASSPSGGTDTQYF | TGTGCCAGCAGCCCATCGGGAGGCACAGATACGCAGTATTTT
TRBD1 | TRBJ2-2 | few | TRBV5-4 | CASGQGAGTGELFF | TGTGCCAGTGGACAGGGGGCCGGGACCGGGGAGCTGTTTTTT
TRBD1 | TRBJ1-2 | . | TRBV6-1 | CASSAGTGNYGYTF | TGTGCCAGCAGTGCGGGGACAGGGAACTATGGCTACACCTTC
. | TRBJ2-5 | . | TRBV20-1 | CSAGGRETQYF | TGCAGTGCTGGTGGCAGAGAGACCCAGTACTTC
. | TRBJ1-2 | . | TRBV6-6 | CASNNRGAGKVYGYTF | TGTGCCAGTAATAACCGTGGAGCAGGGAAAGTCTATGGCTACACCTTC